The clone carrying this TCR beta chain has a handful of counts. Its antigen is undetermined. This sample was taken from a study of CD8+ T cells in alopecia areata. In the study overall: Twice a day, 5 to 10 mg of oral tofacitinib was administered to treated patients. Points from the study as a whole: Possibly as an HLA-related effect, TCR sharing across patients appeared less clear than in mice. Scalp lesions, especially in alopecia totalis/universalis, had higher clonality than normal scalp.

Treatment noted: oral pan-JAK inhibitor, 5-10 mg twice daily. Peripheral blood and lesional scalp punch biopsies were taken from alopecia areata patients. Sequencing used cDNA as its template, made by extracting RNA and reverse transcribing it. TCRdb's copy holds only in-frame clones and misses some; the assay was immunoSEQ multiplex PCR. The sample gives fewer than 250,000 clones, 35% to 40% of which show up once; around 0.48% is in the top ten. Trimming removed 1 base from V and 4 bases from J, with 5 bases in between. Germline V gives CDR1 SGHAT, CDR2 FQNNGV. The CDR3 is made up of 13 amino acids. The gene calls are TRBV11-2 and TRBJ1-3; the D is unclear. Here the sequenced sample was CD4+ T cells sorted from blood, taken at approximately week 34, from a patient treated with tofacitinib. This sequence originates from a human donor with alopecia areata. The CDR3 DNA sequence: TGTGCCAGCAGCTTAGCCTTCGGAAACACCATATATTTT. It specifies CASSLAFGNTIYF.